The 27 T cell receptor beta chains reported below all come from one sample, sequenced in a study of shared clonotypes between healthy human individuals. Sequencing was performed with immunoSEQ multiplex PCR; in TCRdb, only in-frame clones are kept and a portion is missing. The table has around 2,000,000 clones, approximately 95% seen once; the top ten hold approximately 1.2%. Naive CD8 cells comprised CD45RO-negative, CCR7-positively selected cells, excluding terminally differentiated effector memory CD45RA+ cells. Sequenced: naive CD8+ T cells sorted from blood. The receptors come from a man aged 18-30 years in good health.

The CDR3 bases are TGTGCCAGCATTAACCCTGGGACTAGCGACGAGACCCAGTACTTC. It is translated as CASINPGTSDETQYF. The rearrangement links TRBV6-5 to TRBJ2-5, with 10 nucleotides matching TRBD2. There are 15 residues in the CDR3. Germline CDR1 reads MNHEY; CDR2 reads SVGAGI. The trim removed 7 bases at V and 5 bases at J, leaving 10 bases unmatched.

The chain links TRBV6-5 to TRBJ2-7; D is undetermined. Trimming removed 2 bases at V and 4 bases at J, with 12 bases between. The CDR3 extends over 14 amino acids. Germline CDR1 MNHEY, CDR2 SVGAGI. The CDR3 spells CASSYGPSWYEQYF. In nucleotides, the CDR3 is TGTGCCAGCAGTTACGGTCCCTCTTGGTACGAGCAGTACTTC.

For the CDR3, the DNA is TGTGCCAGTAGCGTAAGCGGGGAGCTGTTTTTT. It specifies CASSVSGELFF. V and J are TRBV19 and TRBJ2-2; no reliable D call. CDR1 and CDR2 (germline): LNHDA, SQIVND (reference sequence). The CDR3 covers 11 residues. V was trimmed by 6 bases and J by 7 bases, leaving 6 bases between them.

The rearrangement joins TRBV9 to TRBJ1-1; D may be TRBD1 (5 bases). This CDR3 region has 14 residues. The V and J ends lost 2 bases and 4 bases respectively, with 12 bases between them. Germline CDR1 and CDR2: SGDLS and YYNGEE. CDR3 sequence reads: CASSVSPGLTEAFF. CDR3 sequence (DNA): TGTGCCAGCAGCGTGAGCCCGGGGCTCACTGAAGCTTTCTTT.

This rearrangement joins TRBV13 to TRBJ1-3; unclear D gene. The germline V gene has CDR1 PRHDT and CDR2 FYEKMQ (reference sequence). The CDR3 consists of 16 residues. V shed 5 bases and J shed 0 bases, with 14 bases lying between them. The chain's CDR3 is CASSPGEGSSGNTIYF. The CDR3 nucleotides are TGTGCCAGCAGCCCTGGGGAGGGTAGCTCTGGAAACACCATATATTTT.

The chain couples TRBV10-1 to TRBJ1-5, with D unclear. Per germline, CDR1 WNHNN and CDR2 SYGVQD (reference sequence). The CDR3 contains 14 residues. The V end was cut by 8 bases, the J end by 0 bases, with 11 bases between. Written as DNA, the CDR3 is TGCGCCAGCGCACCGGAGTATAGCAATCAGCCCCAGCATTTT. The encoded protein is CASAPEYSNQPQHF.

J is TRBJ2-3 and V is TRBV6-5, with TRBD1 matching over 8 bases. The CDR3 covers 15 residues. The J segment lost 4 bases and the V segment lost 4 bases, leaving 7 bases of the junction unmatched. CDR1 and CDR2 (germline): MNHEY, SVGAGI. CDR3: CASSSTGAPSDTQYF. The CDR3 region has the DNA TGTGCCAGCAGTTCGACAGGGGCGCCCTCAGATACGCAGTATTTT.

For this clone: One junction end disagrees with the germline gene, perhaps due to a read error. V gene TRBV7-7 combines with J gene TRBJ2-1; D may match TRBD1 or TRBD2 (5 bases each). Germline V gene sequence: CDR1 SSHAT, CDR2 FNYEAQ (reference sequence). This CDR3 comprises 13 residues. The CDR3 DNA reads TGTGCTAGCAGCTGGGACCTCTACAATGAGCAGTTCTTC. Residues: CASSWDLYNEQFF.

The J gene is TRBJ1-3, the V gene TRBV6-6; 8 bases align to TRBD1. The germline V gene has CDR1 MNHNY and CDR2 SVGAGI (reference sequence). The CDR3 contains 16 residues. V lost 4 bases, J lost 0 bases, and 5 bases stayed unmatched. Written as DNA, the CDR3 is TGTGCCAGCAGTTTTTCAGGGGGCTACTCTGGAAACACCATATATTTT. Its translation: CASSFSGGYSGNTIYF.

J is TRBJ2-3 and V is TRBV4-3, with D perhaps matching TRBD1 (5 bases). Germline V gene sequence: CDR1 LGHNA, CDR2 YSLEER. The CDR3 contains 17 residues. With 1 base removed from V and 2 bases from J, the gap between germline ends came to 16 bases. DNA for the CDR3: TGCGCCAGCAGCCAAGGATTCCCAGACAGTTTCACAGATACGCAGTATTTT. It yields the protein CASSQGFPDSFTDTQYF.

This chain joins TRBV6-1 and TRBJ1-6, with D possibly being TRBD1 (6 bases). Germline values: CDR1 MNHNS, CDR2 SASEGT. CDR3 length equals 14 residues. V lost 11 bases, J lost 9 bases, and 20 bases lay in between. Written as DNA, the CDR3 is TGTGCCTCAGAATCGGGGGCCGAGCTTTCACCCCTCCACTTT. Translating gives CASESGAELSPLHF.

The chain is built from TRBV23-1 and TRBJ1-1, with 8 positions matching TRBD1. TRBV23-1 is flagged as an ORF with uncertain function. V trimming: 0 bases; J trimming: 0 bases; junction bases outside the gene matches: 9. The CDR3 covers 18 residues. CDR3 sequence reads: CASSQSGQGAIVNTEAFF. CDR3 bases: TGCGCCAGCAGTCAATCGGGGCAGGGGGCAATTGTGAACACTGAAGCTTTCTTT.

The gene calls are TRBV7-6 and TRBJ1-4; no clear D. V lost 5 bases to trimming and J lost 8 bases, with 12 bases between them. Germline CDR1 is SGHVS and CDR2 is FNYEAQ. The CDR3 is 13 residues long. The CDR3, as DNA: TGTGCCAGCAGCCCGAGGGTTGGAGAAAAACTGTTTTTT. It is translated as CASSPRVGEKLFF.

The J gene is TRBJ2-3, the V gene TRBV11-2; either TRBD1 or TRBD2 may supply D (5 bases each). Trimming cost V 8 bases and J 2 bases, with 17 bases left between them. The CDR3 is 15 amino acids. In germline, CDR1 is SGHAT, CDR2 FQNNGV. The DNA for the CDR3 is TGTGCCAGCGCCCCAGGGCTAGCCCTCACAGATACGCAGTATTTT. Protein sequence: CASAPGLALTDTQYF. Full variable domain (outside the CDR3, taken from reference TRBV11-2 and TRBJ2-3): EAGVAQSPRYKIIEKRQSVAFWCNPISGHATLYWYQQILGQGPKLLIQFQNNGVVDDSQLPKDRFSAERLKGVDSTLKIQPAKLEDSAVYLCASAPGLALTDTQYFGPGTRLTVL.

The CDR3 region is CASSQEGTMTGAHSPLHF. In DNA form, the CDR3 reads TGTGCCAGCAGCCAAGAGGGGACGATGACAGGCGCCCATTCACCCCTCCACTTT. The chain has TRBV4-2 and TRBJ1-6, with D perhaps TRBD1 (6 bases). Germline values: CDR1 LGHNA, CDR2 YNFKEQ. Trimming removed 0 bases at V and 8 bases at J, with 20 bases between. CDR3 length: 18 amino acids.

The V and J genes are TRBV4-1 and TRBJ1-4; D gene uncertain. The CDR3 length is 15 residues. Germline loops: CDR1 MGHRA, CDR2 YSYEKL. Trimming took off 0 bases at V and 0 bases at J, with 5 bases between the two ends. The CDR3 is CASSQEPATNEKLFF. In DNA, the CDR3 is TGCGCCAGCAGCCAAGAACCGGCAACTAATGAAAAACTGTTTTTT.

The chain employs TRBV5-1 and TRBJ2-1; no clear D gene. V dropped 2 bases and J dropped 5 bases, with 14 bases sitting between them. Germline CDR1 SGHRS, CDR2 YFSETQ. This CDR3 has 15 residues. The CDR3 sequence is CASSLETPWNNEQFF. The CDR3 DNA reads as TGCGCCAGCAGCTTAGAGACTCCCTGGAACAATGAGCAGTTCTTC.

The gene calls are TRBV30 and TRBJ1-5, with 8 bases that match TRBD1. CDR3 length: 15 residues. V lost 2 bases, J lost 5 bases, and 8 bases stayed unmatched. CDR1 is GTSNPN and CDR2 is SVGIG in the germline V gene (reference sequence). The chain's CDR3 is CAWSPGQAGHQPQHF. CDR3 in DNA: TGTGCCTGGAGTCCGGGACAGGCGGGCCATCAGCCCCAGCATTTT.

V is TRBV6-1 and J is TRBJ2-4; D may be TRBD1 (6 bases). V lost 6 bases and J 3 bases, leaving 15 bases between the germline ends. This CDR3 is 15 amino acids long. Germline V lookup: CDR1 MNHNS, CDR2 SASEGT. CDR3 DNA sequence: TGTGCCAGCAGCCACAGGGTAGAGGGCAAAAACATTCAGTACTTC. Translated, it gives CASSHRVEGKNIQYF.

The chain carries TRBV27 and TRBJ2-4; no clear D. The CDR3 contains 14 residues. The V gene lost 6 bases and the J gene lost 2 bases, with 11 bases spanning the gap. Germline V gives CDR1 MNHEY, CDR2 SMNVEV (reference sequence). CDR3 coding DNA: TGTGCCAGCAGCCTCTACGGATCCAAAAACATTCAGTACTTC. Translating gives CASSLYGSKNIQYF.

V gene TRBV27 combines with J gene TRBJ2-2; D possibly uses TRBD1 or TRBD2 (5 bases each). V lost 5 bases, J lost 3 bases, and 16 bases lay in between. The germline V gene encodes CDR1 MNHEY and CDR2 SMNVEV (reference sequence). The CDR3 spans 16 residues. CDR3 loop: CASSAGTVWDTGELFF. Here the CDR3 DNA reads TGTGCCAGCAGTGCAGGGACGGTTTGGGACACCGGGGAGCTGTTTTTT.

The V call is TRBV5-1, the J call TRBJ2-7; TRBD2 matches 7 bases. Germline CDR1 is SGHRS and CDR2 is YFSETQ. The V and J ends lost 10 bases and 6 bases, in that order; junction bases with no gene match: 10. The CDR3 is 12 amino acids. DNA of the CDR3: TGCGCCCCTTATGGGGGGGGGATCGAGCAGTACTTC. Translated: CAPYGGGIEQYF.

In its sample, this clone was seen once. The gene calls are TRBV4-1 and TRBJ2-1; TRBD2 matches 11 bases. The germline gives CDR1 MGHRA, CDR2 YSYEKL. The CDR3 is 15 residues long. Trimming cost V 4 bases and J 4 bases; bases outside gene matches: 3. The CDR3 is CASSPLAGGYNEQFF. The CDR3 bases are TGCGCCAGCAGCCCGCTAGCGGGAGGATACAATGAGCAGTTCTTC.

The chain combines TRBV30 with TRBJ2-7; 7 nucleotides align to TRBD1. V lost 5 bases, J lost 2 bases, and 6 bases stayed unmatched. Germline CDR1 reads GTSNPN; CDR2 reads SVGIG (reference sequence). This CDR3 region has 13 residues. The CDR3 sequence is CAWAGDRAYEQYF. The CDR3, as DNA: TGTGCCTGGGCCGGGGACAGAGCCTACGAGCAGTACTTC.

The chain links TRBV7-2 to TRBJ2-3; 9 bases map to TRBD2. The CDR3 runs to 16 residues. With 1 base clipped from V and 6 bases from J, the junction kept 8 bases outside the gene matches. Looked up from germline, CDR1 is SGHTA and CDR2 is FQGNSA. The CDR3 nucleotides read TGTGCCAGCAGCTTAGAGGGGACTAGCTACCTTGATACGCAGTATTTT. Protein sequence: CASSLEGTSYLDTQYF.

CDR3 region: CASNLGGSPEAFF. CDR3 DNA sequence: TGTGCCAGCAACCTGGGAGGGTCCCCTGAAGCTTTCTTT. The rearrangement links TRBV28 to TRBJ1-1; no firm D call. Trimming left V 7 bases short and J 6 bases short, with 15 bases between. The CDR3 consists of 13 residues. In germline, CDR1 is MDHEN, CDR2 SYDVKM.

V usage is TRBV27 and J usage is TRBJ1-5; no definite D call. The CDR3 is made up of 11 amino acids. Trimming removed 6 bases from V and 15 bases from J, with 15 bases in between. Germline loops: CDR1 MNHEY, CDR2 SMNVEV (reference sequence). The CDR3 DNA follows: TGTGCCAGCAGGGAAGGACGGCTCTTGCATTTT. Translated: CASREGRLLHF.